The T cell receptor (beta chain) under discussion was sequenced for a study of T-cell reconstitution after alpha-beta-depleted transplantation in children. Points from the study as a whole: Expanded clones from the graft, numbering several hundred, reportedly supplied alpha-beta T cells about two months after transplant. The origin of high day-60 TCRbeta diversity in some patients lay in surviving recipient T cells and thymic progenitors. The main origin of T-cell counts and diversity one year after transplant was newly produced T cells.

About this clonotype: The antigen remains unidentified.

The ends were cut back, 2 bases at V and 6 bases at J, with 10 bases in the middle. This CDR3 is 14 amino acids long. Unique molecular identifiers were incorporated into the prepared TCRbeta library. TCRdb called the PCR reads again in MiXCR, with one record for every CDR3 protein. The sample yields about a million distinct CDR3 sequences, about 29% seen once. The V gene is TRBV12-3 or TRBV12-4, the J gene TRBJ2-2; perhaps TRBD1 as D (5 bases). Here the sequenced sample was PBMCs, mostly from graft donor cells, taken 360 days after TCRalphabeta/CD19-depleted stem cell transplant. The TCR was taken from a boy in the first two years of life who had a stem cell transplant for SCID, so the T cells may come from the graft donor. The CDR3 loop is CASSLLGLAGELFF. CDR3 nucleotides: TGTGCCAGCAGTTTACTGGGGCTCGCCGGGGAGCTGTTTTTT.